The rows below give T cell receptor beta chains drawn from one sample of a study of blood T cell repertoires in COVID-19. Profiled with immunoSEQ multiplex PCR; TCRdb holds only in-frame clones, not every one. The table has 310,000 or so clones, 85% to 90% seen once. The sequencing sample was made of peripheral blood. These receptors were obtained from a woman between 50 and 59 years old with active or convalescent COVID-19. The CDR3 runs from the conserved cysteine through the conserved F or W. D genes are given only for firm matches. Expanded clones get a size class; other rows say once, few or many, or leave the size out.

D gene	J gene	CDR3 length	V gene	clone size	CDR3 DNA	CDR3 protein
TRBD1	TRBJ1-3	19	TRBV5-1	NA	TGCGCCAGCAGCTTGTCCCCTTCCGGGACAGGGGCGCCTGGAAACACCATATATTTT	CASSLSPSGTGAPGNTIYF
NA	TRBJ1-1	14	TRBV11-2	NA	TGTGCCAGCAGCTCTCCCCGCGGGAACACTGAAGCTTTCTTT	CASSSPRGNTEAFF
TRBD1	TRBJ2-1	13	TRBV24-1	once	TGTGCCACCGCCGGGACAGCGAACAATGAGCAGTTCTTC	CATAGTANNEQFF
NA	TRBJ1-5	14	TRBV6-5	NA	TGTGCCAGCAGTTACTCTTTCAGGGTAGGCCCCCAGCATTTT	CASSYSFRVGPQHF
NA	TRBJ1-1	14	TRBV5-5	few	TGTGCCAGCAGCTTGATCAGGGTGAACACTGAAGCTTTCTTT	CASSLIRVNTEAFF
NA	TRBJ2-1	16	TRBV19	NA	TGTGCCAGTAGTATACGCAGGGGAGGGGGGGCGGATGAGCAGTTCTTC	CASSIRRGGGADEQFF
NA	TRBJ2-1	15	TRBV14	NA	TGTGCCAGCAGCCAAGGAGGAGGCTTCTACAATGAGCAGTTCTTC	CASSQGGGFYNEQFF
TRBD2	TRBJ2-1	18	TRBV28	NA	TGTGCCAGCCAAAAGGGGACTAGCGGGGGAATCTCCTACAATGAGCAGTTCTTC	CASQKGTSGGISYNEQFF
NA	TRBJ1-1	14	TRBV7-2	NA	TGTGCCAGCAGCTTAGCCCTGGGGGGCACTGAAGCTTTCTTT	CASSLALGGTEAFF
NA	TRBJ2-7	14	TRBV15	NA	TGTGCCACCAGCAGAGATCCAGTCTCCTACGAGCAGTACTTC	CATSRDPVSYEQYF
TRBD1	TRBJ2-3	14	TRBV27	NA	TGTGCCAGCAGTTCTGGGACAGGCACAGATACGCAGTATTTT	CASSSGTGTDTQYF
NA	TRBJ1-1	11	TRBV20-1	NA	TGCAGTGGCCAGATGAACACTGAAGCTTTCTTT	CSGQMNTEAFF
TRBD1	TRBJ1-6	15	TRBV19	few	TGTGCCAGTAGGGGAGGCGGGACAGATAAATGGCCCCTCCACTTT	CASRGGGTDKWPLHF